This T cell receptor (beta chain) derives from a study of identical twins. General study results and limits: The study found weaker excess twin sharing in beta out-of-frame sequences. An excess of low generation probability was shown by twin-shared out-of-frame alpha sequences.

The V gene's germline CDR1 is SGHRS and CDR2 YFSETQ. This CDR3 has 15 amino acids. V lost 1 base and J lost 9; bases outside the gene matches: 7. This clonotype has ten or more counts. Antigen: not known. Via MiXCR, TCRdb re-called the 5' RACE reads, giving one row per CDR3 protein. The table records approximately 240,000 distinct CDR3 sequences, about an eighth of them present only once. The sequence came from a woman between 18 and 29 years old in good health. Input material: memory (CD45RO+) T cells sorted from blood. This chain joins TRBV5-1 and TRBJ1-6; TRBD1 aligns across 7 bases. The CDR3 loop reads CASSLSYRGSSPLHF. The CDR3 nucleotides read TGCGCCAGCAGCTTGTCCTACAGGGGAAGTTCACCCCTCCACTTT.